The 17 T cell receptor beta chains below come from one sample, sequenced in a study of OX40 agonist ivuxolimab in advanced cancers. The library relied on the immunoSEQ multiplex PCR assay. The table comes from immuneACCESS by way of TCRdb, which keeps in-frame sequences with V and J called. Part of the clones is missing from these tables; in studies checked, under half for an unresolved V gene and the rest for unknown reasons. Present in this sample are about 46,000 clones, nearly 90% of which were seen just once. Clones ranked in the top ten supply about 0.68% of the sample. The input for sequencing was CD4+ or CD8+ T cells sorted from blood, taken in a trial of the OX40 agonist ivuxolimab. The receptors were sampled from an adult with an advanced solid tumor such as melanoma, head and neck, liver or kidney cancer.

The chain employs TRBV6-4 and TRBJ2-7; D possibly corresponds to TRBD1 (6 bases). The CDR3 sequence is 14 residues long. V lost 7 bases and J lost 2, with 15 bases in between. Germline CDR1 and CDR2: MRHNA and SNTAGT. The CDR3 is CASKTGPTPYEQYF. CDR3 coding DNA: TGTGCCAGCAAAACAGGGCCTACGCCCTACGAGCAGTACTTC.

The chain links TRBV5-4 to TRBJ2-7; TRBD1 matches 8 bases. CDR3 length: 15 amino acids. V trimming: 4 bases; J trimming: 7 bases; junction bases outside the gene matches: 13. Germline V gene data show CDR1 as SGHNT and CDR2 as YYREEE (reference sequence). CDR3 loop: CASSLGGQGFREQYF. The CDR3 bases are TGTGCCAGCAGCCTTGGCGGACAGGGTTTTAGGGAGCAGTACTTC.

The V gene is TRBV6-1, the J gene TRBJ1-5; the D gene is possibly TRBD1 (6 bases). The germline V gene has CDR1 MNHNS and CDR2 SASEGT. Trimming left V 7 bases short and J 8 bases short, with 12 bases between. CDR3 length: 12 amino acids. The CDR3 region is CASNEGVKPQHF. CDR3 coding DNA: TGTGCCAGCAACGAGGGGGTAAAGCCCCAGCATTTT.

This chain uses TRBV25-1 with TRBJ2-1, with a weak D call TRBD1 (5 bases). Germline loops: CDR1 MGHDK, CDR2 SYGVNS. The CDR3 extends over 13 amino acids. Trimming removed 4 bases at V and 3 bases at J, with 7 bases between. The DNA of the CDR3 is TGTGCCAGCAGTGCCCAGGGCTACAATGAGCAGTTCTTC. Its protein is CASSAQGYNEQFF.

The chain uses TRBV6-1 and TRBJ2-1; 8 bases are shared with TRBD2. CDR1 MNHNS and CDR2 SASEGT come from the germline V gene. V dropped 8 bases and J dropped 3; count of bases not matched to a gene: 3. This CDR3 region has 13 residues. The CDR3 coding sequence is TGTGCCAGCCGGCTAGCGGGCTACAATGAGCAGTTCTTC. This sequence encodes CASRLAGYNEQFF.

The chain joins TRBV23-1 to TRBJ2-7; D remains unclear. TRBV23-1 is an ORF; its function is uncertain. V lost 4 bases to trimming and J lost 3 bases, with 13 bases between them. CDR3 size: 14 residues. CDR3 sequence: CASSLWAGRYEQYF. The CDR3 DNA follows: TGCGCCAGCAGTCTTTGGGCAGGACGCTACGAGCAGTACTTC.

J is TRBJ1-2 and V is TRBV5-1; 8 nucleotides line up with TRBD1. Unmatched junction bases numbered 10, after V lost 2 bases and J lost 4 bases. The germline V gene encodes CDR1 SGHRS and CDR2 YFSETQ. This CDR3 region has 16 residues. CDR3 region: CASSFVSTGAGYGYTF. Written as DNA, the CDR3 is TGCGCCAGCAGCTTTGTTTCGACAGGGGCCGGCTATGGCTACACCTTC. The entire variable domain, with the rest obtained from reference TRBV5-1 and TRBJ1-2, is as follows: KAGVTQTPRYLIKTRGQQVTLSCSPISGHRSVSWYQQTPGQGLQFLFEYFSETQRNKGNFPGRFSGRQFSNSRSEMNVSTLELGDSALYLCASSFVSTGAGYGYTFGSGTRLTVV.

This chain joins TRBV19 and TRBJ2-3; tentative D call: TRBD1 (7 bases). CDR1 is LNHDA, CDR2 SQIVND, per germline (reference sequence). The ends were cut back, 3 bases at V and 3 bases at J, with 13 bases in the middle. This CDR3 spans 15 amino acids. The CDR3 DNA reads TGTGCCAGTAGTATCAGGGGGGCCAGGACAGATACGCAGTATTTT. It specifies CASSIRGARTDTQYF.

In DNA form, the CDR3 reads TGCGCCAGCAGCTTGGAGATGGGTAACTATGGCTACACCTTC. Protein product: CASSLEMGNYGYTF. The chain links TRBV5-1 to TRBJ1-2; no definite D call. The CDR3 contains 14 residues. The germline V and J ends were trimmed by 0 bases and 1 base, with 7 bases remaining between them. In germline, CDR1 is SGHRS, CDR2 YFSETQ.

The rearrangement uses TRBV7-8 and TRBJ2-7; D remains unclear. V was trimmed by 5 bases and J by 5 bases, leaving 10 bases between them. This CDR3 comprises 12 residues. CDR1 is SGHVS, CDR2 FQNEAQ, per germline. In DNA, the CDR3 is TGTGCCAGCAGCCTCCCCAGCAACGAGCAGTACTTC. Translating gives CASSLPSNEQYF.

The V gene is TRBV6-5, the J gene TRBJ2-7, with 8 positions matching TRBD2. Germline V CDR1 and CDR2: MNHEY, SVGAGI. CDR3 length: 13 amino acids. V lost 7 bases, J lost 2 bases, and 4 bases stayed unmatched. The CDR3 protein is CASTNGGAYEQYF. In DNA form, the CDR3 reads TGTGCCAGCACTAACGGGGGGGCCTACGAGCAGTACTTC.

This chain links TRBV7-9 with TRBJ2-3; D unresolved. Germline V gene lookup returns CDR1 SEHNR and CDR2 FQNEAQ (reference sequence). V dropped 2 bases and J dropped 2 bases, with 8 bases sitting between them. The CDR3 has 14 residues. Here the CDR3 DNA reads TGTGCCAGCAGCTTAATGGCCGTCACAGATACGCAGTATTTT. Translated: CASSLMAVTDTQYF. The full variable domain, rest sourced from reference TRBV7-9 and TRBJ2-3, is DTGVSQNPRHKITKRGQNVTFRCDPISEHNRLYWYRQTLGQGPEFLTYFQNEAQLEKSRLLSDRFSAERPKGSFSTLEIQRTEQGDSAMYLCASSLMAVTDTQYFGPGTRLTVL.

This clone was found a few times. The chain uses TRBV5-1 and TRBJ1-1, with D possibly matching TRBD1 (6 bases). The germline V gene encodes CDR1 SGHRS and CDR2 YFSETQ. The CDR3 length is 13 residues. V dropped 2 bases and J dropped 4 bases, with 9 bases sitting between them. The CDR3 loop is CASSFQGRTEAFF. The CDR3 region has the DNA TGCGCCAGCAGCTTTCAGGGGCGCACTGAAGCTTTCTTT.

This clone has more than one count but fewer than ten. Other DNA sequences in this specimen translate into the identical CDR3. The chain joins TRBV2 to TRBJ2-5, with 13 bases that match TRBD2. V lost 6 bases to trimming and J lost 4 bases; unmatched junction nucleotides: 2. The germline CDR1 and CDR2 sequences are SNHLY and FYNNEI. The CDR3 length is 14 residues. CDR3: CASRRTSGRETQYF. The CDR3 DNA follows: TGTGCCAGCAGAAGGACTAGCGGGAGAGAGACCCAGTACTTC. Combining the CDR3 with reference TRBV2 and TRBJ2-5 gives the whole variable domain EPEVTQTPSHQVTQMGQEVILRCVPISNHLYFYWYRQILGQKVEFLVSFYNNEISEKSEIFDDQFSVERPDGSNFTLKIRSTKLEDSAMYFCASRRTSGRETQYFGPGTRLLVL.

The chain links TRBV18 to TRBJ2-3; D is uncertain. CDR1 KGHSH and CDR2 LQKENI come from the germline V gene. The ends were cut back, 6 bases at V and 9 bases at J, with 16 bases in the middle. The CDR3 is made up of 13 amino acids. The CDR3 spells CASSPEQLRTQYF. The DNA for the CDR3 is TGTGCCAGCTCGCCGGAGCAGTTGCGAACGCAGTATTTT.

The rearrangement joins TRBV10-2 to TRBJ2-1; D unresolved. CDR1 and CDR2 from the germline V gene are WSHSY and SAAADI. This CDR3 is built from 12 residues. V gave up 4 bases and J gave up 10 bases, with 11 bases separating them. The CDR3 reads CASSVNRKEQFF. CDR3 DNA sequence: TGCGCCAGCAGTGTAAATCGGAAAGAGCAGTTCTTC.

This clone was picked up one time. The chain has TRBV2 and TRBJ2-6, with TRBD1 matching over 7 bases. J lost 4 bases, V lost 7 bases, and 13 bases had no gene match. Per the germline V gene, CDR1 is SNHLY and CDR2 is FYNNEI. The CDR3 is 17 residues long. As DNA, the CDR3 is TGTGCCAGCAACCAAACCCCGAGGGGGCAAGGGGCCAACGTCCTGACTTTC. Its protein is CASNQTPRGQGANVLTF.